The T cell receptor beta chain described here comes from a study of blood T cell repertoires in COVID-19 (dated by TCRdb to about 2020). At the level of the whole study: Samples covering the acute and convalescent phases of COVID-19 were provided by collaborators in the United States, Italy and Spain. The prospective study material was composed of cDNA or gDNA derived from T cells, B-cell-depleted T cells, or PBMCs. Subjects who had been exposed to COVID-19, were actively infected with it, or had recovered from it provided the deeply sampled blood TCRbeta repertoires that made up the dataset. The repertoires were released in a freely available public database meant as a resource for research on the immune response to SARS-CoV-2. Samples came from the ongoing ImmuneRACE study (first 160 participants) plus 1,254 subjects from 6 global collaborators. Nearly every sample came with metadata listing a de-identified subject ID, COVID-19 status, age in years and sex. Where available, HLA class I and class II types were obtained from metadata supplied by the sample provider rather than from assay-based typing. Overall study results and their limits: How much clinical and demographic metadata was included differed by source and by participant, and the metadata was provided uncurated.

TCRbeta CDR3 regions were amplified from genomic DNA by means of the immunoSEQ Assay, a bias-controlled multiplex PCR. Processing in the source paper ran as follows. The number of nucleated cells in each sample was estimated by amplification of reference gene primers within the assay. To quantify the absolute abundance of each unique TCRbeta CDR3 rearrangement, sequence reads were collapsed and filtered. Productive Simpson clonality was computed per sample as the square root of Simpson's diversity index over productive rearrangements. TCRdb carries this immuneACCESS record with in-frame sequences only. Its versions omit some clonotypes, under half of them owing to an unresolved V gene in the studies checked, with the rest unexplained. The V and J calls and clone size come from that table; D and trimming were worked out from the DNA. This sample has 150,000 to 200,000 clones in its table, and roughly 87% of those were observed once. Over 3.5% of the sample comes from the top ten.

The germline V gene provides CDR1 MDHEN and CDR2 SYDVKM. V is clipped by 2 bases and J by 0 bases, and the sequence between their germline boundaries is 11 bases long. The CDR3 measures 16 amino acids from cysteine to phenylalanine. Just the 48-base CDR3 DNA is kept, in frame starting at base 1. Another Seattle source contributed samples from volunteer blood donors who had recovered from COVID-19. Each collaborating institution followed its own protocols to collect whole blood in K2EDTA tubes. For TCRbeta analysis, collaborators shipped samples as frozen whole blood, isolated PBMCs, or DNA extracted from either of those sample types. Of note for this clone: Its recognized antigen is unknown. One base away there is no much larger clone; base qualities are not given.

This receptor was obtained from a woman aged 60-75 years who had recovered from COVID-19. Input material: peripheral blood. The V gene is TRBV28 and the J gene is TRBJ1-3; perhaps TRBD1 is the D gene, with 5 bases matching. The CDR3: CASSLRGLSSGNTIYF. Here is the DNA: TGTGCCAGCAGTTTAAGGGGCCTAAGCTCTGGAAACACCATATATTTT.